This T cell receptor beta chain comes out of a study of vaccination and CD4 T cells after COVID-19. Overall study: As control conditions, cultures were given either a CEFX pool serving as positive control, an HIV-1 Nef pool, or no peptide at all.

Treatment noted: approximately nine-day PBMC culture with coronavirus spike peptide pools or control peptides (ViraFEST assay). The dates of positive PCR tests extended from March through December 2020 and came before the US Alpha, Beta and Delta variants. With the Oncomine TCR Beta short-read assay, DNA from cultured CD4+ T cells was sequenced. TCRdb itself ran the PCR reads through MiXCR, one entry per CDR3 protein. Among about 7,700 distinct CDR3 sequences, more than 55% were seen once, and the ten largest hold under 40%. Details on this clonotype: Its antigen remains unidentified.

The CDR3 runs to 14 residues. The J segment lost 10 bases and the V segment lost 4 bases, leaving 11 bases of the junction unmatched. Germline CDR1 WNHNN, CDR2 SYGVQD (reference sequence). This clonotype was sampled from a human donor who had recovered from COVID-19. The chain uses TRBV10-1 and TRBJ1-1; TRBD1 agrees at 8 bases. The sample taken for sequencing was CD4+ T cells from blood, cultured in vitro. CDR3 DNA: TGCGCCAGCAGTGGAGACCCCCTGGGACAGGCAGCTTTCTTT. Translated: CASSGDPLGQAAFF.